This TCR beta chain was found in a study of blood T cells in healthy people across ages. Study findings and constraints: For the donors, CMV status was unknown and possibly confounded expanded clonotype changes. Estimates based on one million T cells were treated as lower bounds. More naive CD4+ cells and higher diversity were found in long-lived than in aged donors.

Germline-derived CDR1 and CDR2 are MNHEY and SVGAGI. J lost 2 bases, V lost 5 bases, and 5 bases had no gene match. CDR3 length equals 15 residues. This clonotype was recorded many times. Its antigen is as yet unknown. A second PCR of roughly 7 to 11 cycles used a sample-barcoded 5' primer and a J-beta primer mix. Every cDNA molecule carried a tag from a template-switch adaptor bearing 12 random nucleotides. TCRdb redid the calling of the 5' RACE reads with MiXCR, one entry per CDR3 protein. The profile shows some 900,000 distinct CDR3 sequences, about 30% of them singletons. Sequencing was performed on blood. This receptor was taken from a woman at least 80 years old in good health. V and J are TRBV6-5 and TRBJ2-3; 9 bases match TRBD1. CDR3 sequence: CASSAQGAYTDTQYF. For the CDR3, the DNA is TGTGCCAGCAGTGCACAGGGGGCTTACACAGATACGCAGTATTTT.